A single sample is the source of the 5 T cell receptor beta chains below, sequenced in a study of identifying expanded T cells in peripheral blood. Clones were sequenced by immunoSEQ multiplex PCR, and TCRdb holds only the in-frame ones, with some missing. This table holds approximately 86,000 clones, more than 75% found once. Input material: blood. Receptors were obtained from a person between 18 and 75 years old in good health.

DNA of the CDR3: TGCGCCAGCAGCTTAGGCGCCGGGACAACCTTCACAGATACGCAGTATTTT. Its translation: CASSLGAGTTFTDTQYF. The rearrangement joins TRBV5-1 to TRBJ2-3; D is perhaps TRBD1 (6 bases). V was trimmed by 2 bases and J by 2 bases, leaving 18 bases between them. The CDR3 extends over 17 amino acids. Germline CDR1 reads SGHRS; CDR2 reads YFSETQ.

The chain joins TRBV18 to TRBJ2-3; no clear D. V lost 0 bases, J lost 4 bases, and 8 bases lay in between. Germline values: CDR1 KGHSH, CDR2 LQKENI. The CDR3 covers 14 residues. The CDR3 DNA follows: TGTGCCAGCTCACCACCGAATCGCCCAGATACGCAGTATTTT. As protein: CASSPPNRPDTQYF. The full variable domain, rest sourced from reference TRBV18 and TRBJ2-3, is NAGVMQNPRHLVRRRGQEARLRCSPMKGHSHVYWYRQLPEEGLKFMVYLQKENIIDESGMPKERFSAEFPKEGPSILRIQQVVRGDSAAYFCASSPPNRPDTQYFGPGTRLTVL.

The chain has TRBV2 and TRBJ2-2; D unclear. Trimming took 1 base from V and 1 from J, leaving 13 bases between them. The CDR3 totals 17 residues. CDR1 is SNHLY and CDR2 is FYNNEI in the germline V gene. The DNA for the CDR3 is TGTGCCAGCAGTGAAGTCAGATCCCGAATGAACACCGGGGAGCTGTTTTTT. It encodes CASSEVRSRMNTGELFF.

CDR3 residues: CASSSFRDGENIQYF. The DNA of the CDR3 is TGTGCCAGCTCCTCATTCAGGGACGGGGAAAACATTCAGTACTTC. The chain joins TRBV19 to TRBJ2-4; D may correspond to TRBD1 or TRBD2 (5 bases each). V lost 9 bases and J lost 5, with 20 bases in between. The germline gives CDR1 LNHDA, CDR2 SQIVND (reference sequence). The CDR3 spans 15 residues.

This chain links TRBV5-1 with TRBJ1-6; D is perhaps TRBD1 (5 bases). Per germline, CDR1 SGHRS and CDR2 YFSETQ. The V gene lost 1 base and the J gene lost 6 bases, with 17 bases spanning the gap. The CDR3 extends over 17 amino acids. The CDR3 region is CASSLIPLQGSNSPLHF. Here the CDR3 DNA reads TGCGCCAGCAGCTTGATTCCCCTCCAGGGTAGTAATTCACCCCTCCACTTT.